This TCR beta chain was sequenced for a study of blood T cell repertoires in COVID-19. Across the whole study: There were acute and convalescent COVID-19 samples, and they came from the United States, Italy and Spain. The cDNA or gDNA used as material had been derived from T cells, B-cell-depleted T cells, or PBMCs.

In the original analysis: Reference gene primer amplification gave estimated nucleated cell counts. The table came from immunoSEQ multiplex PCR; TCRdb's copy has only in-frame clones and leaves some out. The DNA was the basis for D and trimming; V, J and clone size are from that table. Of under 85,000 clones listed, roughly 84% are singletons. J lost 8 bases, V lost 4 bases, and 11 bases had no gene match. The germline CDR1 and CDR2 sequences are MGHRA and YSYEKL. The CDR3 consists of 16 residues. The sequenced material came from peripheral blood. The TCR comes from a man aged 50 to 59 with acute or convalescent COVID-19. The chain is built from TRBV4-1 and TRBJ1-4; TRBD1 agrees at 9 bases. The CDR3 is CASSRIQGATYEKLFF. DNA of the CDR3: TGCGCCAGCAGCCGAATACAGGGGGCGACCTACGAAAAACTGTTTTTT.